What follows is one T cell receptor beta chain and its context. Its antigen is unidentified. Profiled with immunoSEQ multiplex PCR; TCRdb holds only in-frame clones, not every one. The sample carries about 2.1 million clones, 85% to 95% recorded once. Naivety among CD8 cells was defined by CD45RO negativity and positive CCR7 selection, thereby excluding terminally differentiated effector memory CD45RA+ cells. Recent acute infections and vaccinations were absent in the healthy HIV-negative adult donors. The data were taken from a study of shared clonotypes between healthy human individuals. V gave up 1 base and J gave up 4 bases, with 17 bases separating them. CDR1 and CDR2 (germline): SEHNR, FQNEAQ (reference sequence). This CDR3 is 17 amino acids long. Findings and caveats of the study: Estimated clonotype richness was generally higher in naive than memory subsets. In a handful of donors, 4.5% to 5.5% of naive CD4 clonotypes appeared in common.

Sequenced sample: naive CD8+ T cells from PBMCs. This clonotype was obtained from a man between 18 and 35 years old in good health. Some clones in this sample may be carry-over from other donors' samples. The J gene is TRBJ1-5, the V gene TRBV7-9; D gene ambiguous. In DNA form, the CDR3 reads TGTGCCAGCAGCTTAGATTCAAAACCACCCTCAAATCAGCCCCAGCATTTT. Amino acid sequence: CASSLDSKPPSNQPQHF.